This TCR beta chain comes out of a study of cytomegalovirus exposure and HLA in healthy donors. Profiling relied on immunoSEQ multiplex PCR, and the TCRdb table lists in-frame clones only, not all of them. This table holds more than 150,000 clones, 88% found once. With 0 bases clipped from V and 3 bases from J, the junction kept 6 bases outside the gene matches. Germline V lookup: CDR1 LGHNA, CDR2 YSLEER. The CDR3 runs to 16 residues. Sequenced material: PBMCs. The chain joins TRBV4-3 to TRBJ2-7, with 9 bases lining up with TRBD2. This clonotype was sampled from a man in his late teens or twenties in good health and CMV-seronegative. The CDR3 coding sequence is TGCGCCAGCAGCCAAGAGGGGGCGGGAGGGCTCTACGAGCAGTACTTC. Translation: CASSQEGAGGLYEQYF.